This TCR beta chain was retrieved from a study of blood T cell repertoires in COVID-19. Overall study context: PBMCs, B-cell-depleted T cells, or T cells were the source of the cDNA or gDNA that made up the material.

This clone has just one count. The germline CDR1 and CDR2 sequences are SGHNT and YYREEE (reference sequence). V shed 4 bases and J shed 4 bases, with 14 bases lying between them. The CDR3 totals 14 residues. In the authors' methods: The authors estimated nucleated cell counts from reference gene primer amplification. The protocol was immunoSEQ multiplex PCR, while the TCRdb copy is restricted to in-frame clones and leaves out a portion. From that table come the V and J calls and clone size; the DNA was used to work out D and trimming. The table lists around 700,000 clones, just under 90% of them singletons, with more than 0.25% in the top ten.

The V gene is TRBV5-4, the J gene TRBJ1-2, with D hard to call. The source material was peripheral blood. The receptor was isolated from a woman under 30 with acute or convalescent COVID-19. This CDR3 reads CASSPILGGYGYTF. CDR3 DNA sequence: TGTGCCAGCAGCCCAATCCTCGGCGGCTATGGCTACACCTTC. The full variable domain, completed using reference TRBV5-4 and TRBJ1-2, is ETGVTQSPTHLIKTRGQQVTLRCSSQSGHNTVSWYQQALGQGPQFIFQYYREEENGRGNFPPRFSGLQFPNYSSELNVNALELDDSALYLCASSPILGGYGYTFGSGTRLTVV.